The rows below give T cell receptor beta chains drawn from one sample of a study of STAT5B mutations in CD4+ large granular lymphocyte leukemia. Generated by immunoSEQ multiplex PCR, the TCRdb table keeps only in-frame clones and is missing some. The table lists fewer than 5,000 clones, roughly 78% of them singletons. Specimen: PBMCs. All receptors derive from a man between 70 and 80 years old with CD4+ T-cell large granular lymphocyte leukemia. Both conserved end residues are part of each CDR3. D genes are given only for firm matches. Clone size is not always given. Where it is, it says once, few, many or a class for expanded clones.

cdr3_aa | cdr3_nt | d_call | j_call | cdr3_length | v_call | clone_size
CASGLDSNQPQHF | TGTGCTAGTGGTTTAGACAGTAATCAGCCCCAGCATTTT | - | TRBJ1-5 | 13 | TRBV12-5 | -
CASSLAGDTGNTIYF | TGCGCCAGCAGCTTGGCCGGGGATACTGGAAACACCATATATTTT | - | TRBJ1-3 | 15 | TRBV5-1 | -
CASSQDRGGFNEKLFF | TGCGCCAGCAGCCAAGATCGGGGAGGATTTAATGAAAAACTGTTTTTT | - | TRBJ1-4 | 16 | TRBV4-1 | -
CASSRQGAYYGYTF | TGTGCCAGCAGCCGACAGGGGGCCTACTATGGCTACACCTTC | TRBD1 | TRBJ1-2 | 14 | TRBV7-9 | -
CASSWLAGDEQYF | TGTGCCAGCAGCTGGCTAGCGGGAGACGAGCAGTACTTC | TRBD2 | TRBJ2-7 | 13 | TRBV7-2 | few
CAAGNYEQYF | TGTGCCGCAGGGAACTACGAGCAGTACTTC | - | TRBJ2-7 | 10 | TRBV6-5 | few
CASSSAGTDLEQYF | TGTGCCAGCAGTTCAGCCGGGACAGACCTTGAGCAGTACTTC | TRBD1 | TRBJ2-7 | 14 | TRBV6-4 | -
CSGQIQETQYF | TGCAGTGGACAGATCCAAGAGACCCAGTACTTC | - | TRBJ2-5 | 11 | TRBV20-1 | -
CAISQGKAAEAFF | TGTGCCATCAGTCAGGGGAAAGCGGCTGAAGCTTTCTTT | - | TRBJ1-1 | 13 | TRBV10-3 | -
CAWSVKDTTYEQYF | TGTGCCTGGAGTGTAAAGGACACCACCTACGAGCAGTACTTC | - | TRBJ2-7 | 14 | TRBV30 | -
CASSYSWRQGTDTQYF | TGTGCCAGCAGTTACTCGTGGCGACAGGGCACAGATACGCAGTATTTT | - | TRBJ2-3 | 16 | TRBV6-6 | -
CASSILTGIYNEQFF | TGTGCCAGTAGTATCCTCACAGGGATCTACAATGAGCAGTTCTTC | - | TRBJ2-1 | 15 | TRBV19 | -
CASSLVMSGSTEAFF | TGTGCCAGCAGCTTAGTCATGTCGGGCAGCACTGAAGCTTTCTTT | - | TRBJ1-1 | 15 | TRBV7-8 | once
CASSLTVQETQYF | TGTGCCAGCAGCTTAACAGTCCAAGAGACCCAGTACTTC | - | TRBJ2-5 | 13 | TRBV7-2 | -
CASSPQGAGNQPQHF | TGTGCCAGCAGCCCTCAGGGGGCAGGTAATCAGCCCCAGCATTTT | TRBD1 | TRBJ1-5 | 15 | TRBV7-9 | -
CASSRQGAGSTDTQYF | TGCGCCAGCAGTCGGCAGGGGGCAGGGAGCACAGATACGCAGTATTTT | TRBD1 | TRBJ2-3 | 16 | TRBV5-1 | -
CATSRDRAWAGTQYF | TGTGCCACCAGCAGAGATAGGGCCTGGGCGGGTACGCAGTATTTT | - | TRBJ2-3 | 15 | TRBV15 | -
CASSPPAGADQETQYF | TGTGCCAGCAGCCCTCCAGCCGGGGCAGACCAAGAGACCCAGTACTTC | - | TRBJ2-5 | 16 | TRBV11-1 | few
CASSFGTGYLGFTDTQYF | TGTGCCAGCAGTTTCGGGACAGGGTATTTGGGCTTCACAGATACGCAGTATTTT | TRBD1 | TRBJ2-3 | 18 | TRBV27 | -
CASSMRRVLAGGETQYF | TGTGCCAGTAGTATGCGGCGGGTGCTAGCGGGAGGAGAGACCCAGTACTTC | TRBD2 | TRBJ2-5 | 17 | TRBV19 | -
CASSDTPDTQYF | TGTGCCAGCAGTGATACCCCAGATACGCAGTATTTT | - | TRBJ2-3 | 12 | TRBV2 | -
CASSSTGVSYNEQFF | TGTGCCAGCAGCTCCACAGGAGTCTCCTACAATGAGCAGTTCTTC | - | TRBJ2-1 | 15 | TRBV11-3 | -
CASSYSPGQGAEAFF | TGTGCCAGCAGTTACTCGCCGGGACAGGGGGCGGAAGCTTTCTTT | TRBD1 | TRBJ1-1 | 15 | TRBV6-6 | -
CASSLSGFQPQHF | TGTGCCAGCAGTTTATCAGGGTTTCAGCCCCAGCATTTT | - | TRBJ1-5 | 13 | TRBV27 | -
CASSATDTQYF | TGCGCCAGCAGCGCAACAGATACGCAGTATTTT | - | TRBJ2-3 | 11 | TRBV5-1 | -
CASSFGDRANEKLFF | TGTGCCAGCAGTTTTGGGGACAGGGCGAATGAAAAACTGTTTTTT | TRBD1 | TRBJ1-4 | 15 | TRBV28 | -
CASSSARPNEQFF | TGTGCCAGCAGTTCGGCCCGCCCCAATGAGCAGTTCTTC | - | TRBJ2-1 | 13 | TRBV2 | few
CSVAPTGAYNEQFF | TGCAGCGTTGCCCCGACAGGGGCGTACAATGAGCAGTTCTTC | TRBD1 | TRBJ2-1 | 14 | TRBV29-1 | -
CASSPLSGAIRADTQYF | TGTGCCAGCAGCCCTCTGTCAGGGGCGATTCGGGCAGATACGCAGTATTTT | - | TRBJ2-3 | 17 | TRBV14 | -
CASSLVAGPNQPQHF | TGCGCCAGCAGCTTGGTGGCAGGGCCAAATCAGCCCCAGCATTTT | - | TRBJ1-5 | 15 | TRBV5-1 | -
CASRGTGSGELFF | TGTGCCAGCAGGGGGACAGGGTCTGGGGAGCTGTTTTTT | TRBD1 | TRBJ2-2 | 13 | TRBV2 | -
CASSPQGTGSYEQYF | TGTGCCAGCAGCCCACAGGGGACAGGGTCCTACGAGCAGTACTTC | TRBD1 | TRBJ2-7 | 15 | TRBV28 | -
CASSAIDEQYF | TGTGCCAGCAGCGCTATAGACGAGCAGTACTTC | - | TRBJ2-7 | 11 | TRBV7-9 | -
CASSPSGRQGEQYF | TGTGCCAGCAGTCCTAGCGGGAGACAAGGGGAGCAGTACTTC | TRBD2 | TRBJ2-7 | 14 | TRBV28 | -
CASGGTHTDTQYF | TGTGCCAGCGGGGGGACTCACACAGATACGCAGTATTTT | - | TRBJ2-3 | 13 | TRBV27 | -
CSVSPTGTSYEQYF | TGCAGCGTGTCTCCAACCGGGACTAGCTACGAGCAGTACTTC | TRBD2 | TRBJ2-7 | 14 | TRBV29-1 | -